This record covers a single TCR beta chain. Its antigen remains undetermined. Base-call qualities are not available, and no considerably larger clone is one nucleotide away. Per the germline V gene (reference sequence), LNHDA is the CDR1 and SQIVND is the CDR2. Measured from the cysteine to the phenylalanine, the CDR3 is 13 residues long. The only DNA kept is the CDR3, 39 bases in frame from the first base. V is cut back by 6 bases and J by 6 bases, with 4 bases in the junction unmatched. The library was obtained by the immunoSEQ multiplex PCR assay. For the multiplex PCR, a mixture combining 60 forward primers for TCR Vbeta segments and 13 reverse primers for TCR Jbeta segments was used. Amplification of the CDR3 region of rearranged TCR beta genes was performed with a multiplex PCR assay on genomic DNA. Amplified TCR beta libraries were sequenced as 87-base-pair reads on the Illumina HiSeq System. Regarding the original processing steps: A later analysis counted approximately 76 million unique TCR beta chains across the 650 to 700 repertoires, and around 9.9 million of these chains were shared by at least two donors. Raw reads were error-corrected and collapsed into unique sequences by a nearest-neighbor algorithm in which closely related sequences were merged to remove PCR and sequencing errors. V, D and J gene segments were assigned by aligning CDR3 sequences to IMGT reference sequences. For a sequence to be retained, at least a six-nucleotide match to both a V gene segment and a J gene segment was required. Rearrangements were classified as productive when the CDR3 lacked stop codons and remained in frame with V and J, and all other rearrangements were classified as non-productive. CDR3 was defined according to IMGT convention as the region running from the second conserved V-encoded cysteine to the conserved J-encoded phenylalanine. Sequences without an unambiguous match to a single V gene segment were excluded from the earlier analysis of about 630 of the donors. In an earlier analysis of 587 of the donors, V segments were called functional above 56.7% productive rearrangements and were called segregating when the between-donor standard deviation exceeded 5%. A statistical classification framework was built for diagnosing cytomegalovirus status from the catalog of TCR beta chain sequences. V and J gene assignment, in a later analysis, came from comparing TCR nucleotide sequences with IMGT/GENE-DB human TR gene sequences. The TCRdist pipeline was used in a later analysis to assign CDR3 sequences and most-parsimonious VDJ recombination scenarios. A later analysis defined each TCR beta chain by its CDR3 amino acid sequence plus V-gene family, and excluded reads lacking a unique V-gene family. In a later analysis, around 650 highly shared, low-generation-probability nucleotide sequences were removed to address suspected cross-contamination and a sequencing artifact. A later analysis calculated a clonal expansion index for each public chain from normalized within-repertoire ranks of inferred template counts. In a later analysis, generation probabilities were computed with a VDJ recombination model fitted to out-of-frame rearrangements, and the resulting probabilities were checked against IGoR. A later analysis scored TCR-TCR, TCR-HLA and TCR-CMV co-occurrence with hypergeometric tests, applying a repertoire-size bias correction to TCR pairs. A later analysis estimated false discovery rates by permuting HLA or CMV assignments 20 times. In a later analysis, co-occurring TCRs were grouped with DBSCAN, and TCRdist sequence similarity was added when clustering was performed within HLA-allele-positive subsets. Repertoires with fewer than 30,000 or more than 120,000 public chains, plus five repertoires with anomalous nucleotide sharing, were excluded from co-occurrence clustering. In its TCRdb copy, this immuneACCESS table keeps in-frame sequences only and misses some clones. Where compared with another copy, unresolved V genes explain less than half of these, and the others have no known cause. The V and J calls and clone size were taken over from that table, and D and trimming were inferred from the DNA. In this sample the table shows about 62,000 clones, about 77% of which occur a single time. The ten biggest clones cover about 4.9% of the sample.

The cohort consisted of 600 to 750 healthy bone marrow donors. At the time of sampling, all cohort members were nominally healthy, though unrecorded immune exposures were likely present. The donor was CMV seronegative and was included in the group of over 300 seronegative cohort members. A peripheral blood sample was provided by each donor, and peripheral blood mononuclear cells were used for TCR beta sequencing. Genomic DNA was extracted from the blood cell samples with the Qiagen DNeasy Blood Extraction Kit. This sample stems from a study of cytomegalovirus exposure and HLA in healthy donors (dated by TCRdb to about 2017). Some background on the complete study: According to an earlier analysis of 550 to 750 of the donors, 150 million to 200 million T cells yielded 100 million or so unique TCR beta sequences and 276 Gb of sequence data. A later analysis re-examined previously published TCR beta repertoires from roughly 650 donors and added high-resolution HLA genotyping to investigate patterns of TCR occurrence. An earlier analysis of approximately 500 of the donors applied high-throughput TCR beta sequencing to assess whether each TCR beta V gene segment acted as functional or pseudogenic. Among roughly 400 genotyped donors of the cohort, an average of approximately 240,000 unique TCR beta nucleotide sequences was sequenced per donor, of which 15% to 20% were non-productive. Typing coverage varied by locus: 629-630 donors for A, B, C, DRB1 and DQB1; approximately 500 for DQA1; more than 600 for DPA1; 400 to 480 for DPB1. The study profiled the T cell repertoires of approximately 700 subjects by immunosequencing and related them to cytomegalovirus serostatus. All discovery cohort repertoires had been generated on a single sequencing platform. The study combined high-throughput TCR immunosequencing, statistical association of individual TCRs with disease status, and machine learning to predict cytomegalovirus infection status. In addition to the first cohort of 666 subjects, a separate validation cohort of 120 different subjects was used. Rather than using new phenotypic data, the later analysis identified candidate immune exposures from TCR beta sequences and from how often those sequences occurred across donors. The aim of the study was to test whether cataloging public T cell receptors could identify signatures of past pathogen exposure. A later genetic analysis took genome-wide SNP genotypes for 398 of the 666 donors and used that subset as a discovery cohort. Four or five DR-DQ haplotypes were handled as single units for association and clustering because linkage in the cohort was strong. Of the 300 to 500 genotyped donors, 81% were placed in the genetic ancestry cluster associated with self-reported Caucasian donors. An early release that covered about 600 HLA-typed donors contained around 330 gigabases of sequencing data and 75 million to 100 million unique TCR sequences. Donor age, sex, ethnicity and CMV serostatus were collected together with the repertoire data. Class I and class II HLA loci were covered by the typing at four-digit resolution.

Points the paper makes about the study in general: Most TCR sequences were observed very rarely across donors, whereas some public TCRs were present in many individuals. According to a later genetic analysis, donors in an Asian-associated ancestry cluster had fewer N-insertions in productive TCRs than the approximately 650-donor mean. A later analysis reported that several top co-occurrence clusters appeared linked to parvovirus B19, influenza, CMV and Epstein-Barr virus. A group of highly shared sequence variants was considered likely to be a technical artifact of the sequencing pipeline. Roughly uniform sequencing depth across donors was assumed in presence/absence analyses, although this assumption may not hold. Compared with equally common non-associated chains, HLA-associated TCR beta chains in a later analysis were more clonally expanded and had lower generation probabilities. The authors suggested that the approach could potentially be generalized to other disease states and immunological phenotypes. In a later genetic analysis, a missense DCLRE1C variant was associated with V-gene and J-gene trimming of TCR beta chains, and the association was replicated in an independent cohort. In a later analysis, most CMV-associated TCR beta chains were found to appear HLA-restricted, with HLA associations seemingly driven largely by CMV exposure. In this cohort, only TCR beta chains were sequenced, and detectable features were limited by the absence of alpha or paired-chain data. Broadly in line with IMGT annotations, most TCR beta V segments showed up in productive rearrangements about 87% or about 30% of the time in an earlier analysis of some 590 of the donors. For the cohort, immune exposure information was limited to CMV serostatus. At a false discovery rate of 0.05, a later analysis linked about 17,000 TCR beta sequences to specific HLA alleles. In a later analysis, TCR association rates were found to vary across HLA loci, with the most associated TCRs seen for DRB1 alleles and the fewest for HLA-C alleles. Because counts were too low, 15 to 20 rarely observed V segments, including chromosome 9 orphons, were excluded from the earlier analysis of 587 of the donors. Some IMGT-functional V segments, including TRBV6-2 and TRBV6-3, could not be told apart with the 87-base-pair reads, so those segments were excluded. Because HLA typing was missing for some donors at each locus, association tests included only the typed subset. Three of the identified cytomegalovirus-associated TCR beta chains were confirmed in vitro to be specific for cytomegalovirus antigens. The classifier was reported to diagnose cytomegalovirus status with high specificity and sensitivity in both the original cohort and the validation cohort. Linkage disequilibrium might explain the correlated functional status among segregating V segments, but an unknown experimental factor could not be excluded. When HLA alleles, especially DR and DQ, strongly co-occurred, TCR associations were difficult to assign to individual alleles. A further reported finding was that TCR beta sequences accurately predicted the HLA-A and HLA-B alleles for most subjects in the first cohort. A total of about 150 TCR beta chains were listed by the study as associated with cytomegalovirus.

The sample consisted of PBMCs. The receptor's source is a woman aged 25-40 years in good health and CMV-seronegative. The V gene is TRBV19 and the J gene is TRBJ2-1; 8 bases in the junction line up with TRBD2. The nucleotide sequence is TGTGCCAGTAGGGGGACTAGACCCAATGAGCAGTTCTTC. The encoded protein is CASRGTRPNEQFF.